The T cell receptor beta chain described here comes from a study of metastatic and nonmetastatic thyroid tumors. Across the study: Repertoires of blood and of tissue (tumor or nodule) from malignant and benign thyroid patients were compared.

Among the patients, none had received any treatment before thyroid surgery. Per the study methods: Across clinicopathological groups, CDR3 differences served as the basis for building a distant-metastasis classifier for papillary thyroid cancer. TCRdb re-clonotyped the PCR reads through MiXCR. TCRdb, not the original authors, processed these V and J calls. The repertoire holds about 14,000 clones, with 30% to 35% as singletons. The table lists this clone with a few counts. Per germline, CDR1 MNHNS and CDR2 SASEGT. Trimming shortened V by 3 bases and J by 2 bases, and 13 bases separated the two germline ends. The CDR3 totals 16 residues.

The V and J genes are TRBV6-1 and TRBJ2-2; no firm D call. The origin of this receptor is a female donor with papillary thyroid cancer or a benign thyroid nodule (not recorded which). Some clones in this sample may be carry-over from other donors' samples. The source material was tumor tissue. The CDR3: CASSDLHQTNTGELFF. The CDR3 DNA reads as TGTGCCAGCAGTGATTTACACCAGACCAACACCGGGGAGCTGTTTTTT.